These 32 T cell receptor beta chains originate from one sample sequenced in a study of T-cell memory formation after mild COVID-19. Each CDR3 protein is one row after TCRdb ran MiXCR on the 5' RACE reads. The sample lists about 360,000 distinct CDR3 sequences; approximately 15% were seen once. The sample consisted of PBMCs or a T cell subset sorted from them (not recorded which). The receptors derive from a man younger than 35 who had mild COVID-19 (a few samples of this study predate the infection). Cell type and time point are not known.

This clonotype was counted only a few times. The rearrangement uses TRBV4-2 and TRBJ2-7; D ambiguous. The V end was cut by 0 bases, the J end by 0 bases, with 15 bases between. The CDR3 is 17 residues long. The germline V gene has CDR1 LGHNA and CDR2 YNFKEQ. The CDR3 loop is CASSQEGAYRSSYEQYF. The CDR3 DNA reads TGTGCCAGCAGCCAAGAAGGTGCCTACCGAAGCTCCTACGAGCAGTACTTC.

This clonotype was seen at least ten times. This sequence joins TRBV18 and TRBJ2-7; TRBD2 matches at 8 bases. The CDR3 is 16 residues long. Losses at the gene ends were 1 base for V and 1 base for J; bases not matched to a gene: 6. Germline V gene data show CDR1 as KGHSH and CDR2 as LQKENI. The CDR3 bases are TGTGCCAGCTCACCACGGGGCAGCGGGGGTTCCTACGAGCAGTACTTC. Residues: CASSPRGSGGSYEQYF.

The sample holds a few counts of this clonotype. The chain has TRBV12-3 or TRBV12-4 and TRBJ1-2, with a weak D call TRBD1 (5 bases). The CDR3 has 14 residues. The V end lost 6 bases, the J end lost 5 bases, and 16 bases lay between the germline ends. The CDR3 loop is CASRSGSRAYGYTF. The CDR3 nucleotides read TGTGCCAGCAGATCAGGGTCTAGGGCTTATGGCTACACCTTC.

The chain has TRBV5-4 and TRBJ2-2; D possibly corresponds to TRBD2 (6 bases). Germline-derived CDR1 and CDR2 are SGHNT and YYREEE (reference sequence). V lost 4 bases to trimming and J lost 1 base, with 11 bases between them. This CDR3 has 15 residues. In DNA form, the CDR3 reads TGTGCCAGCAGCCCGTCGGGGGAGAACACCGGGGAGCTGTTTTTT. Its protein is CASSPSGENTGELFF.

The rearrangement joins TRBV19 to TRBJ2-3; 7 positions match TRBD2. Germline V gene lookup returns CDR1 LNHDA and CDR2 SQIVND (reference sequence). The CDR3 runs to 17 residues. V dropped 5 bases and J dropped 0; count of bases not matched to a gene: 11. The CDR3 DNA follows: TGTGCCAGTAGTCTGCCACTAGCGCAGGCTAGCACAGATACGCAGTATTTT. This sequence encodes CASSLPLAQASTDTQYF.

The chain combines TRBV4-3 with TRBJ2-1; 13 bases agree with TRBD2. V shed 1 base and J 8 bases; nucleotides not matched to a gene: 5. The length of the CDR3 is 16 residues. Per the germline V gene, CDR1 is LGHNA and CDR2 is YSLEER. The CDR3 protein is CASSQGTSGGAHEQFF. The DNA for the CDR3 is TGCGCCAGCAGCCAAGGAACTAGCGGGGGGGCACATGAGCAGTTCTTC.

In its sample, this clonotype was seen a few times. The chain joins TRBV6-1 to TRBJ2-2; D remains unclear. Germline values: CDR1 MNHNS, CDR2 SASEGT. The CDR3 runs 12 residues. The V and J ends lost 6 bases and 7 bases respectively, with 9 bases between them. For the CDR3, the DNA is TGTGCCAGCAGCTGGGATGGCGGGGAGCTGTTTTTT. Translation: CASSWDGGELFF.

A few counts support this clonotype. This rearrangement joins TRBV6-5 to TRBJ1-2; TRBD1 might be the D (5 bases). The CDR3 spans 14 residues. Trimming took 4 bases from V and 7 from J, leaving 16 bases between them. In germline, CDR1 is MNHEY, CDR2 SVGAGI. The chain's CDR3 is CASSWQGVDGGYTF. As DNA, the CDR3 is TGTGCCAGCAGTTGGCAAGGGGTGGATGGTGGCTACACCTTC.

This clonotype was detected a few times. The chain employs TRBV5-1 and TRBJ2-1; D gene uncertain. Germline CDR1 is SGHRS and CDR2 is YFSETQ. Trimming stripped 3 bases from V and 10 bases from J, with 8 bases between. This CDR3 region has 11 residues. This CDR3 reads CASSSSWEQFF. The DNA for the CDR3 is TGCGCCAGCAGCTCTTCATGGGAGCAGTTCTTC.

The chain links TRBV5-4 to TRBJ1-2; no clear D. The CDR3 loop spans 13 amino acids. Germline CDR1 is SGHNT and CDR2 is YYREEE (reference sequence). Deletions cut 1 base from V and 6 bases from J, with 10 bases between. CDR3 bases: TGTGCCAGCAGCTTGATGGGGAAGGATGGCTACACCTTC. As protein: CASSLMGKDGYTF.

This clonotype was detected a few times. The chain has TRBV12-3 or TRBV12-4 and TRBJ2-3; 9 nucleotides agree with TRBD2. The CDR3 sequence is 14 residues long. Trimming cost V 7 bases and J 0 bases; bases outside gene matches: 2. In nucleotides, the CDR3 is TGTGCCAGCAACGCGGGGGGGAGCACAGATACGCAGTATTTT. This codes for CASNAGGSTDTQYF.

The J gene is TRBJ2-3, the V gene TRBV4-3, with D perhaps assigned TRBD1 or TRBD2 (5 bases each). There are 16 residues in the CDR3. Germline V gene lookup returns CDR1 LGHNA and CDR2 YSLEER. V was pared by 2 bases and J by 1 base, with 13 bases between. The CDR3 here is CASSQQQVGGTDTQYF. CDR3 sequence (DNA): TGCGCCAGCAGCCAACAACAGGTGGGGGGCACAGATACGCAGTATTTT.

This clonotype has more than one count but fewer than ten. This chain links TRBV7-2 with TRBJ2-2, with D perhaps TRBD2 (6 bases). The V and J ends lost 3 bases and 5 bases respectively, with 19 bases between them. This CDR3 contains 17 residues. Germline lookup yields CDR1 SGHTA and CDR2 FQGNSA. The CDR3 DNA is TGTGCCAGCAGCTTCCAATGGCGGGGAGGTTTGACCGGGGAGCTGTTTTTT. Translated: CASSFQWRGGLTGELFF.

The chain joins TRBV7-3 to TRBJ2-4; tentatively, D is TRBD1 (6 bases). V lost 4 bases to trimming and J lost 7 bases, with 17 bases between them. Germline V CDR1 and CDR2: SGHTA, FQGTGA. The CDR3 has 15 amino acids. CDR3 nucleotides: TGTGCCAGCAGCTCTGGGGGCGCTGGCAACAACATTCAGTACTTC. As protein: CASSSGGAGNNIQYF.

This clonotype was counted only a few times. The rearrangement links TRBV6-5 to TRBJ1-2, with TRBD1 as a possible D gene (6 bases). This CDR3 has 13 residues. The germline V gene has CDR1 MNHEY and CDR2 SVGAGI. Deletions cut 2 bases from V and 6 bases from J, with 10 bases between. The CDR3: CASSYTGSDGYTF. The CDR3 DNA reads TGTGCCAGCAGTTACACAGGGTCTGATGGCTACACCTTC.

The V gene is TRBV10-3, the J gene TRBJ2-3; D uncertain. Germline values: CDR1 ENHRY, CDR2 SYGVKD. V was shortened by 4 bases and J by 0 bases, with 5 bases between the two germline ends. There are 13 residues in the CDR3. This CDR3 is CAISGPSTDTQYF. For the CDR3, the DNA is TGTGCCATCAGTGGACCTAGCACAGATACGCAGTATTTT.

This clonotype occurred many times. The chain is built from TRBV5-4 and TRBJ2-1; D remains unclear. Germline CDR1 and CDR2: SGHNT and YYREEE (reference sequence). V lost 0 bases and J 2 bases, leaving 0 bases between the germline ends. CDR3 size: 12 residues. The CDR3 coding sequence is TGTGCCAGCAGCTTGGCCTACAATGAGCAGTTCTTC. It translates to CASSLAYNEQFF.

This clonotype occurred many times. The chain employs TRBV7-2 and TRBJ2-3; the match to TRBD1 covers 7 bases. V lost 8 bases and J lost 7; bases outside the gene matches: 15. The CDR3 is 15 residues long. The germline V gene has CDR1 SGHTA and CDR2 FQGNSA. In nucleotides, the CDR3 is TGTGCCAGCGCAATGGGAAGGGGGCGGTACTATACGCAGTATTTT. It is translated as CASAMGRGRYYTQYF.

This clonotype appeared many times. Here the CDR3 reads CASSQAWQGGTEAFF. The CDR3 region has the DNA TGCGCCAGCAGCCAAGCGTGGCAGGGGGGGACTGAAGCTTTCTTT. V is TRBV4-3 and J is TRBJ1-1, with 7 bases aligning to TRBD1. CDR1 LGHNA and CDR2 YSLEER come from the germline V gene. The CDR3 runs to 15 residues. V lost 1 base and J lost 5; bases outside the gene matches: 7.

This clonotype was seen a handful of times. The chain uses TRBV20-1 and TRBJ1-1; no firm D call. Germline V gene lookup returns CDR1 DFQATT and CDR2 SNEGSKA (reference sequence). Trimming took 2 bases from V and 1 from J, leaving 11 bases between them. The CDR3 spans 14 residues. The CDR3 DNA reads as TGCAGTGCTAGATCGGGTTTTGGGAACACTGAAGCTTTCTTT. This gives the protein CSARSGFGNTEAFF.

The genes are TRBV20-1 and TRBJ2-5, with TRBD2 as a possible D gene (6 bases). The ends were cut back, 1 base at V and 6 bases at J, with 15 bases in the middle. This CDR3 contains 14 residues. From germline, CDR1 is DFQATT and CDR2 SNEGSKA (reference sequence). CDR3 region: CSARVGLSAKTQYF. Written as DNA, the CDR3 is TGCAGTGCTAGAGTCGGACTAAGTGCGAAGACCCAGTACTTC.

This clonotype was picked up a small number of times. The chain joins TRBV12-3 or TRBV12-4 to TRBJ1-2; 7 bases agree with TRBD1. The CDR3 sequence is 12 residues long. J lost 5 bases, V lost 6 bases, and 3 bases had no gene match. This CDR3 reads CASSGQDYGYTF. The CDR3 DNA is TGTGCCAGCAGCGGACAGGATTATGGCTACACCTTC.

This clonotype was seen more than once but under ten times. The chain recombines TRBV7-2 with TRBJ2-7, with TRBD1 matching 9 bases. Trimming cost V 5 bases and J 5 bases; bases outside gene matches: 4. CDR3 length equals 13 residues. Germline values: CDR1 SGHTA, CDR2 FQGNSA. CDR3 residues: CASSPTGGHEQYF. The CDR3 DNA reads TGTGCCAGCAGCCCAACAGGGGGCCACGAGCAGTACTTC. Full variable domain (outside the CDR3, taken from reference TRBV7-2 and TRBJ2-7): GAGVSQSPSNKVTEKGKDVELRCDPISGHTALYWYRQSLGQGLEFLIYFQGNSAPDKSGLPSDRFSAERTGGSVSTLTIQRTQQEDSAVYLCASSPTGGHEQYFGPGTRLTVT.

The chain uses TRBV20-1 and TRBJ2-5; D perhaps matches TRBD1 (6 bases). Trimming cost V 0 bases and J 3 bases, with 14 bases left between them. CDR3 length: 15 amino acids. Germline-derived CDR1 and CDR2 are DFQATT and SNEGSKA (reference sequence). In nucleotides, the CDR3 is TGCAGTGCTAGAGATTTTCAGGGGTCCGAAGAGACCCAGTACTTC. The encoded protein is CSARDFQGSEETQYF.

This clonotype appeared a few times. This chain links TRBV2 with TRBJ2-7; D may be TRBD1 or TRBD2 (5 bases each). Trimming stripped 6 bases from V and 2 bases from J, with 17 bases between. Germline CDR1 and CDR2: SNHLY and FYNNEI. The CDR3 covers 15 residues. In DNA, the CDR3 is TGTGCCAGCAGCCCGGTGAGGGGAGCAACCTACGAGCAGTACGTC. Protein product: CASSPVRGATYEQYV.

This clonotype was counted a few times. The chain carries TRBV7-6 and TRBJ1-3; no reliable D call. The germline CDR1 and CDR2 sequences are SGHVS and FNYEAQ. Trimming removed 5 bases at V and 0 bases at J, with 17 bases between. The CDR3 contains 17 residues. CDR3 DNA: TGTGCCAGCAGCCCGACCGACGGGCCGAGCTCTGGAAACACCATATATTTT. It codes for CASSPTDGPSSGNTIYF.

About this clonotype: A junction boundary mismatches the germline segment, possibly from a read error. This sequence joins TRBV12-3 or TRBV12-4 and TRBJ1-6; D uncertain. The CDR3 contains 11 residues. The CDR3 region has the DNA TGTGCCAGCAGTTCGGGGTCTCCCCTCAACTTT. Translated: CASSSGSPLNF.

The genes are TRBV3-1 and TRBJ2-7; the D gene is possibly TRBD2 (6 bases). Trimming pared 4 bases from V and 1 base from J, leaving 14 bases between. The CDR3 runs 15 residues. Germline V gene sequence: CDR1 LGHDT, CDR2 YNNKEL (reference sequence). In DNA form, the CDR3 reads TGTGCCAGCAGCCCCCGGAGGGCTAGATCCTACGAGCAGTACTTC. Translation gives CASSPRRARSYEQYF.

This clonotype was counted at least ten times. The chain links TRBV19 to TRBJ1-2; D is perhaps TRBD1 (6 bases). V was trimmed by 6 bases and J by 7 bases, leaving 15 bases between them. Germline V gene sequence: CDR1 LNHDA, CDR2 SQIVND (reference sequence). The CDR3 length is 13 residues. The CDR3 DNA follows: TGTGCCAGTAGCCGGGACAAACCATCTGGCTACACCTTC. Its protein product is CASSRDKPSGYTF.

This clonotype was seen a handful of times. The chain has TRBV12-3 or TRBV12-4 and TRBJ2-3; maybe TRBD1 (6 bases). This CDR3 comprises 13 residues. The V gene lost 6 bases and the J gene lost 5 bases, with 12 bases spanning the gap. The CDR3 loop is CASRWGQGDTQYF. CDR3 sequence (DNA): TGTGCCAGCAGATGGGGGCAAGGAGATACGCAGTATTTT.

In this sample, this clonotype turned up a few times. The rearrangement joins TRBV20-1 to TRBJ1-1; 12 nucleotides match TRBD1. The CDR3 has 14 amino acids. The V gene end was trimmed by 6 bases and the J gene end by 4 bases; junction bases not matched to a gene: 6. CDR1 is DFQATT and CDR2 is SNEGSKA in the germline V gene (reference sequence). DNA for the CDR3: TGCAGTGCCGGGACAGGGGGCTATGGCACTGAAGCTTTCTTT. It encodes CSAGTGGYGTEAFF.

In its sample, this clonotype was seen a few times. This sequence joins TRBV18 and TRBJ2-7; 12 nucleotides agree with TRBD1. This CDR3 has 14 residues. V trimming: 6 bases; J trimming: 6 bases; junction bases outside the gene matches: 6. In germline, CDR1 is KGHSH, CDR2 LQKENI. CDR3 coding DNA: TGTGCCAGCTCGCGGGGACAGGGGGCGGTCGAGCAGTACGTC. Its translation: CASSRGQGAVEQYV.